This TCR beta chain was retrieved from a study of blood T cell repertoires in COVID-19. The length of the CDR3 is 16 residues. Germline V gene sequence: CDR1 MDHEN, CDR2 SYDVKM. V was shortened by 7 bases and J by 4 bases, with 22 bases between the two germline ends. The method was immunoSEQ multiplex PCR; TCRdb's version includes in-frame clones alone and lacks a portion of them. The sample holds approximately 150,000 clones, about 88% seen once. The origin of this receptor is a human donor with acute or convalescent COVID-19. The donor label of this sample is uncertain. The sequenced sample was peripheral blood. The rearrangement joins TRBV28 to TRBJ2-5, with D tentatively TRBD1 (5 bases). The CDR3 sequence: CASNAAGFPLRETQYF. Here the CDR3 DNA reads TGTGCCAGCAACGCCGCAGGGTTTCCCCTTCGAGAGACCCAGTACTTC.